Listed below are T cell receptor beta chains from one sample, sequenced in a study of T cells in Graves' hyperthyroidism and ophthalmopathy. TCRdb re-analysed the multiplex PCR reads in MiXCR, keeping a single row per CDR3 protein. Of around 600,000 distinct CDR3 sequences listed, about 15% are singletons. The sequencing sample was made of blood. Source of these receptors: a woman aged 50 to 60 with Graves' ophthalmopathy. Both conserved end residues are part of each CDR3. Each record gives: D gene, clone size, V gene, CDR3 length, J gene, CDR3 DNA, CDR3 protein. The D gene is left open where the match is weak. Size values are once, few and many counts, or a class for expanded clones, and some rows have none.

.	.	TRBV20-1	15	TRBJ2-7	TGCAGTGCTAGAGATCGGGCGGGCTCCTGGAACGAGCAGTACTTC	CSARDRAGSWNEQYF
TRBD2	many	TRBV28	13	TRBJ2-4	TGTGCCAGCAGCATAGCGGGAGTCGACATTCAGTACTTC	CASSIAGVDIQYF
.	many	TRBV20-1	16	TRBJ2-1	TGCAGTGTACATTCTATAACAGCGGACCACTACAATGAGCAGTTCTTC	CSVHSITADHYNEQFF
.	many	TRBV11-2	19	TRBJ1-1	TGTGCCAGCAGCTCTGACTTTCGCGGGGGTAGGAGATTGAACACTGAAGCTTTCTTT	CASSSDFRGGRRLNTEAFF
TRBD1	many	TRBV7-2	14	TRBJ2-3	TGTGCCAGCAGCTTTAAACAGGGGACAGATACGCAGTATTTT	CASSFKQGTDTQYF
TRBD1	many	TRBV7-2	13	TRBJ1-2	TGTGCCAGTCTAGACAGGGAGGGTTATGGCTACACCTTC	CASLDREGYGYTF
TRBD2	.	TRBV14	18	TRBJ2-1	TGTGCCAGCAGCCAAGATATGACTAGCGGATCAAGAGGTGATGAGCAGTTCTTC	CASSQDMTSGSRGDEQFF
.	many	TRBV20-1	14	TRBJ1-5	TGCAGTGCTAGAGTTGGGAATAGCAATCAGCCCCAGCATTTT	CSARVGNSNQPQHF
.	.	TRBV6-2/TRBV6-3	19	TRBJ2-3	TGTGCCAGCAGTTACTCGCCAAAAGGTGACTACTCTAGCACAGATACGCAGTATTTT	CASSYSPKGDYSSTDTQYF
.	many	TRBV27	11	TRBJ2-3	TGTGCCAGCAGTACAACAGATACGCAGTATTTT	CASSTTDTQYF
.	many	TRBV28	14	TRBJ2-5	TGTGCCAGCAGTCCTCCCGGGACAAAAGAGACCCAGTACTTC	CASSPPGTKETQYF
TRBD2	.	TRBV29-1	16	TRBJ2-3	TGCAGCGTCCTCTATGGACTAGCGGTTAGCACAGATACGCAGTATTTT	CSVLYGLAVSTDTQYF
.	few	TRBV19	15	TRBJ1-5	TGTGCCAGTAGTACTGGAGGCGGGAGCAATCAGCCCCAGCATTTT	CASSTGGGSNQPQHF
.	many	TRBV2	16	TRBJ2-1	TGTGCCAGCACCTTGAACCCCGGGAGTACTTCCAATGAGCAGTTCTTC	CASTLNPGSTSNEQFF
TRBD2	.	TRBV12-3/TRBV12-4	17	TRBJ2-2	TGTGCCAGCAGCCCGCTAAGACTAGCGGGAGCGACCGGGGAGCTGTACTTC	CASSPLRLAGATGELYF
TRBD2	many	TRBV9	15	TRBJ2-1	TGTGCCAGCAGCGTAAGTAGCGGGAGTTCCTATGAGCAGTTCTTC	CASSVSSGSSYEQFF
TRBD2	many	TRBV7-6	18	TRBJ2-1	TGTGCCAGCAGCTTATTCACTAGCGGGAGGGCCCAATACAATGAGCAGTTCTTC	CASSLFTSGRAQYNEQFF
.	few	TRBV13	16	TRBJ1-4	TGTGCCAGCAGCTTCCCAACCGATAGAACTAATGAAAAACTGTTTTTT	CASSFPTDRTNEKLFF
.	.	TRBV18	13	TRBJ2-3	TGTGCCAGCTCACCGTGGGGCACAGATACGCAGTATTTT	CASSPWGTDTQYF
.	few	TRBV28	14	TRBJ1-1	TGTGCCAGCAGTGAATTTGGATCCAACACTGAAGCTTTCTTT	CASSEFGSNTEAFF
TRBD2	many	TRBV6-5	15	TRBJ2-1	TGTGCCAGCAGTTACGGGACTAGCGGCTACAATGAGCAGTTCTTC	CASSYGTSGYNEQFF
TRBD2	many	TRBV30	14	TRBJ2-1	TGTGCCTGGAGTCTAAGCGGGAGGACGAATGAGCAGTTCTTC	CAWSLSGRTNEQFF
.	many	TRBV28	11	TRBJ2-1	TGTGCCAGCTCACCTCTCAATGAGCAGTTCTTC	CASSPLNEQFF
.	many	TRBV7-9	14	TRBJ1-1	TGTGCCAGCAGCTTCGATTGGGGCGAGGGTGAAGCTTTCTTT	CASSFDWGEGEAFF
.	many	TRBV7-2	16	TRBJ2-7	TGTGCCAGCAGCTTAGGACTAGGGTTTTCCGGCGACGAGCAGTACTTC	CASSLGLGFSGDEQYF
TRBD2	many	TRBV7-9	15	TRBJ2-1	TGTGCCAGCAGCCAGGGACTAGCGGGATTCGATGAGCAGTTCTTC	CASSQGLAGFDEQFF
.	many	TRBV18	15	TRBJ2-1	TGTGCCAGCTCACTAGACAAAGGCACCTACAATGAGCAGTTCTTC	CASSLDKGTYNEQFF
.	many	TRBV18	12	TRBJ2-3	TGTGCCAGCTCACCAGAAGACGAAAAGCAGTATTTT	CASSPEDEKQYF
.	many	TRBV28	14	TRBJ2-6	TGTGCCAGCAGTTCGAGCTCTGGGGCCAACGTCCTGACTTTC	CASSSSSGANVLTF
.	.	TRBV6-2/TRBV6-3	13	TRBJ2-3	TGTGCCTGTCGGGAGATCAGCGCAGATACGCAGTATTTT	CACREISADTQYF
TRBD2	many	TRBV7-9	18	TRBJ2-1	TGTGCCAGCAGCTTATATGCTCTTAAGCGGGAGGGCCTCGATGAGCAGTTCTTC	CASSLYALKREGLDEQFF
.	.	TRBV5-6	15	TRBJ2-7	TGTGCCAGCAGTACCAGGGTTTTGTACTCCTACGAGCAGTACTTC	CASSTRVLYSYEQYF
.	few	TRBV9	17	TRBJ2-1	TGTGCCAGCAGCGTAGGTCCCACAGGCGGTTTTTACAATGAGCAGTTCTTC	CASSVGPTGGFYNEQFF
TRBD2	.	TRBV5-1	18	TRBJ2-3	TGCGCCAGCAGCGCGACTAGCGGGAGGGCTAGAGGCACAGATACGCAGTATTTT	CASSATSGRARGTDTQYF
TRBD2	many	TRBV20-1	15	TRBJ2-3	TGCAGTGCTAGACCGTTTAGCGGGAGAGTAGATACGCAGTATTTT	CSARPFSGRVDTQYF
TRBD2	many	TRBV3-1	17	TRBJ2-3	TGTGCCAGCAGCCAATTGTCTAGCGGGGGGCGCACAGATACGCAGTATTTT	CASSQLSSGGRTDTQYF
.	many	TRBV18	14	TRBJ2-3	TGTGCCAGCTCACCCACAGGGAACACAGATACGCAGTATTTT	CASSPTGNTDTQYF
TRBD1	many	TRBV6-1	16	TRBJ2-7	TGTGCCAGCAGTGAATTTAGGGACAGGGGCACCTACGAGCAGTACTTC	CASSEFRDRGTYEQYF
.	few	TRBV19	12	TRBJ1-1	TGTGCCAGTAGTATCCGAGAGGGTGAAGCTTTCTTT	CASSIREGEAFF
TRBD2	many	TRBV18	16	TRBJ2-3	TGTGCCAGCTCACTCTCCCGTAGCGGGCCCACAGATACGCAGTATTTT	CASSLSRSGPTDTQYF
TRBD1	many	TRBV29-1	11	TRBJ1-1	TGCAGCGGGGACAGGAACACTGAAGCTTTCTTT	CSGDRNTEAFF
TRBD1	many	TRBV7-2	14	TRBJ2-3	TGTGCCAGCAGCCTAGGACAGGCCACAGATACGCAGTATTTT	CASSLGQATDTQYF
TRBD1	many	TRBV10-3	15	TRBJ2-2	TGTGCCATCAGGGATCGACAGGGGAACACCGGGGAGCTGTTTTTT	CAIRDRQGNTGELFF
TRBD2	many	TRBV10-3	15	TRBJ2-7	TGTGCCATCAGTGAGACTCGGGGGGGTGCCTACGAGCAGTACTTC	CAISETRGGAYEQYF
.	.	TRBV9	15	TRBJ2-1	TGTGCCAGCAGCAGGGTCGGGACATCTTACAATGAGCAGTTCTTC	CASSRVGTSYNEQFF
TRBD1	.	TRBV19	14	TRBJ1-5	TGTGCCAGTATGGCCGGGACAGTCAATCAGCCCCAGCATTTT	CASMAGTVNQPQHF
TRBD1	few	TRBV10-3	14	TRBJ1-1	TGTGCCATCAGTGGGGGACAGGGGAACACTGAAGCTTTCTTT	CAISGGQGNTEAFF
.	few	TRBV30	16	TRBJ1-3	TGTGCCTGGAGTGCAGGGATCGGGACTATAGGAAACACCATATATTTT	CAWSAGIGTIGNTIYF
.	many	TRBV20-1	10	TRBJ2-3	TGCAGTGCTAGTTCCGATACGCAGTATTTT	CSASSDTQYF
.	many	TRBV7-2	15	TRBJ1-5	TGTGCCAGCAGCCAGGACAGAAATAGCAATCAGCCCCAGCATTTT	CASSQDRNSNQPQHF
.	many	TRBV20-1	15	TRBJ2-7	TGCAGTGCTACCATCCAGGGAGAGTTTGCTTACGAGCAGTACTTC	CSATIQGEFAYEQYF
.	.	TRBV11-2	16	TRBJ2-7	TGTGCCAGCAGCGGTCTCTTCTCGCGGGGTACCAACGAGCAGTACTTC	CASSGLFSRGTNEQYF
TRBD2	few	TRBV6-6	19	TRBJ2-1	TGTGCCAGCAGTTACCCCATGTGGGCGGGAGTTAAAATAAACTATGAGCAGTTCTTC	CASSYPMWAGVKINYEQFF
TRBD1	.	TRBV5-1	15	TRBJ1-1	TGCGCCAGCAGCTTGGCCCTGGGGACAGGGACTGAAGCTTTCTTT	CASSLALGTGTEAFF
TRBD1	.	TRBV12-3/TRBV12-4	17	TRBJ2-1	TGTGCCAGCAGTTTATCTTCGGCGGGTACAGGGGGCAATGAGCAGTTCTTC	CASSLSSAGTGGNEQFF
.	.	TRBV7-9	14	TRBJ2-1	TGTGCCAGCAGCTTCGGGACGCACGACAATGAGCAGTTCTTC	CASSFGTHDNEQFF
.	many	TRBV20-1	11	TRBJ2-5	TGCAGTGTTTTCCGGAAAGAGACCCAGTACTTC	CSVFRKETQYF
.	.	TRBV10-3	13	TRBJ2-3	TGTGCCATCAAAGACTATAACACAGATACGCAGTATTTT	CAIKDYNTDTQYF
.	.	TRBV24-1	13	TRBJ2-7	TGTGCCACCAGTGACCGTGACCCATCTGAGCAGTACTTC	CATSDRDPSEQYF
TRBD1	few	TRBV10-3	13	TRBJ2-7	TGTGCCACTACCGGACAGGGGGGTTACGAGCAGTACTTC	CATTGQGGYEQYF